In its sample, the clone carrying this TCR beta chain was seen many times. Antigen unknown. This record comes from a study of early T cells in non-severe SARS-CoV-2 infection. Study as a whole: Sequencing input comprised bulk RNA from unsorted whole blood; chain pairing was not available. General observations from the study: VDJdb matching skewed toward anti-spike CD8 responses, missing private and CD4 specificities.

Germline V gene lookup returns CDR1 DFQATT and CDR2 SNEGSKA (reference sequence). This CDR3 is 14 amino acids long. With 3 bases removed from V and 3 bases from J, the gap between germline ends came to 12 bases. Separate cDNA molecules each had unique molecular identifiers attached to them. TCRdb reprocessed the 5' RACE reads with MiXCR, giving one entry per CDR3 protein. This sample has 60,000 to 70,000 distinct CDR3 sequences, with more than 4% found just once. Sequencing was carried out using whole blood. The source of this sequence is an adult who was a healthcare worker with PCR-confirmed SARS-CoV-2 infection or an uninfected control (not recorded which). The chain joins TRBV20-1 to TRBJ1-5; the D gene is possibly TRBD1 (5 bases). CDR3 sequence (DNA): TGCAGTGCTAGGGCGACAGTATCCAATCAGCCCCAGCATTTT. This encodes CSARATVSNQPQHF.